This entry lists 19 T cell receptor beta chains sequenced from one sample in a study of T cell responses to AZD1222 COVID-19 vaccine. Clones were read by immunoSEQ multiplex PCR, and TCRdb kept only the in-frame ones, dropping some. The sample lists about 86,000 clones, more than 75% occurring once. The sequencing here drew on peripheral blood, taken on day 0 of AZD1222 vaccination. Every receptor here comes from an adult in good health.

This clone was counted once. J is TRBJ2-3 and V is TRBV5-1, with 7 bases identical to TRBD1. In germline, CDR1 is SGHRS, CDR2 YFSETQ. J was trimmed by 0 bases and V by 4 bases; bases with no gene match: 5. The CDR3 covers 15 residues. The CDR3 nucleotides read TGCGCCAGCAGCCGATCGACAGGGAGCACAGATACGCAGTATTTT. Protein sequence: CASSRSTGSTDTQYF.

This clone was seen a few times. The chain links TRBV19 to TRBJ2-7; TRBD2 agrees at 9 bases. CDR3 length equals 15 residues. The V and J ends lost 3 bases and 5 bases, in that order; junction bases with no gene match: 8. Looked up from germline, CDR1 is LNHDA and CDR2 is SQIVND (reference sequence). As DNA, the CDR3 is TGTGCCAGTAGTATGGCTGCTAGCGGGAACAACGAGCAGTACTTC. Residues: CASSMAASGNNEQYF.

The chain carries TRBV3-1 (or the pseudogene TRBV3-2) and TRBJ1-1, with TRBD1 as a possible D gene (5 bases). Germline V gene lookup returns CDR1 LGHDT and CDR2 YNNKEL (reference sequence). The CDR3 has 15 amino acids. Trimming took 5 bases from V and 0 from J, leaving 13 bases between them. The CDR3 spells CASSGRDGMNTEAFF. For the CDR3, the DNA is TGTGCCAGCAGCGGACGGGACGGAATGAACACTGAAGCTTTCTTT.

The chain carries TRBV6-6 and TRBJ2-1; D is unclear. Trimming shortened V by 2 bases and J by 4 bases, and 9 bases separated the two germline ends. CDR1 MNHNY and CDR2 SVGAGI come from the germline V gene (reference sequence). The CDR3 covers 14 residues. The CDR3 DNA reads TGTGCCAGCAGTTACCCCGGCAGTTACAATGAGCAGTTCTTC. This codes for CASSYPGSYNEQFF.

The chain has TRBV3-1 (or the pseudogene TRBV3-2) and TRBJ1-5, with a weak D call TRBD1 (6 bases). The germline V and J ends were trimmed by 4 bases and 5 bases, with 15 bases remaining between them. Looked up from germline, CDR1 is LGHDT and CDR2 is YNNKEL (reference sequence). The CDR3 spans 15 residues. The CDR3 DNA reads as TGTGCCAGCAGCCCAGGCGGGGGCCTCGATCAGCCCCAGCATTTT. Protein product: CASSPGGGLDQPQHF.

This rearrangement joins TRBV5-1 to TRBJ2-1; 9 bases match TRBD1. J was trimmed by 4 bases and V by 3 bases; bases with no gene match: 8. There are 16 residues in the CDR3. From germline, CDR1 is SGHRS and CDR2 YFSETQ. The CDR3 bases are TGCGCCAGCAGCTCTGGTGGGACAGGGCTTTACAATGAGCAGTTCTTC. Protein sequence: CASSSGGTGLYNEQFF.

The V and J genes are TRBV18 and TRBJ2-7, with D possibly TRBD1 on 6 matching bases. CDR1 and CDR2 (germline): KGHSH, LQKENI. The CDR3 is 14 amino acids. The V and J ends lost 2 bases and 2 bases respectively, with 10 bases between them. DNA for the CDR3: TGTGCCAGCTCACCAACACAGGGTACCTACGAGCAGTACTTC. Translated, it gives CASSPTQGTYEQYF.

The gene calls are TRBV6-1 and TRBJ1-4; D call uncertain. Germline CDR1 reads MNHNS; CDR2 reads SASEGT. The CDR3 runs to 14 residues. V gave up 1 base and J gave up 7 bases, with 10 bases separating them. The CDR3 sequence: CASSEGEGVEKLFF. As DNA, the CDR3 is TGTGCCAGCAGTGAAGGAGAGGGAGTTGAAAAACTGTTTTTT.

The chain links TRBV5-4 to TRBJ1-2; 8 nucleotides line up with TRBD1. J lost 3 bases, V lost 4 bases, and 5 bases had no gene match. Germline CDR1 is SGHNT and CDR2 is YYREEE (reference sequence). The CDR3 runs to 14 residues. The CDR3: CASSPPGGDYGYTF. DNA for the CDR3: TGTGCCAGCAGCCCTCCAGGGGGCGACTATGGCTACACCTTC.

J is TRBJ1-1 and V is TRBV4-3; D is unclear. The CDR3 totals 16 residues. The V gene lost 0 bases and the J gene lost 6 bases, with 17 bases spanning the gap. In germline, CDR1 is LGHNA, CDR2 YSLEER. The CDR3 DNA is TGCGCCAGCAGCCAAGAATTGATGGCCGGGTACTCTGAAGCTTTCTTT. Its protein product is CASSQELMAGYSEAFF.

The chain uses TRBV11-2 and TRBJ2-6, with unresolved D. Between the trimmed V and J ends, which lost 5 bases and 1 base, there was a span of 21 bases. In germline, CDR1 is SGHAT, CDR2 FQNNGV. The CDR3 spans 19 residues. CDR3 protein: CASSALQNRGHSGANVLTF. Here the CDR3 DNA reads TGTGCCAGCAGCGCGCTCCAGAACAGAGGTCATTCTGGGGCCAACGTCCTGACTTTC. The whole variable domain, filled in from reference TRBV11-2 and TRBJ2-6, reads EAGVAQSPRYKIIEKRQSVAFWCNPISGHATLYWYQQILGQGPKLLIQFQNNGVVDDSQLPKDRFSAERLKGVDSTLKIQPAKLEDSAVYLCASSALQNRGHSGANVLTFGAGSRLTVL.

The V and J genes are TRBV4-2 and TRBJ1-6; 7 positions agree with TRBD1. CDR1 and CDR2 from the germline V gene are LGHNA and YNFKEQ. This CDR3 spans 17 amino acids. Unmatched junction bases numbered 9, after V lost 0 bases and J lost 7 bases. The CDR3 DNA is TGTGCCAGCAGCCAAGAAAGGTCCGGGACAGAGAATTCACCCCTCCACTTT. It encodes CASSQERSGTENSPLHF.

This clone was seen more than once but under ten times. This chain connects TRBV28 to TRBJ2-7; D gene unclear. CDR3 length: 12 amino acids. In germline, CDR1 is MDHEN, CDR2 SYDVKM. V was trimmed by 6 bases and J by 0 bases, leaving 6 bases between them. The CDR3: CASSGYSYEQYF. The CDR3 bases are TGTGCCAGCAGCGGATACTCCTACGAGCAGTACTTC. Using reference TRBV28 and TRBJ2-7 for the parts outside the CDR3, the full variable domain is DVKVTQSSRYLVKRTGEKVFLECVQDMDHENMFWYRQDPGLGLRLIYFSYDVKMKEKGDIPEGYSVSREKKERFSLILESASTNQTSMYLCASSGYSYEQYFGPGTRLTVT.

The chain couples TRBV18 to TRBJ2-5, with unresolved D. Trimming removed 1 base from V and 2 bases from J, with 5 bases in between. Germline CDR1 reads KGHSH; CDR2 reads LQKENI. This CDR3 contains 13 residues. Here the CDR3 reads CASSPRGQETQYF. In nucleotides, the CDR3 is TGTGCCAGCTCACCACGGGGACAAGAGACCCAGTACTTC.

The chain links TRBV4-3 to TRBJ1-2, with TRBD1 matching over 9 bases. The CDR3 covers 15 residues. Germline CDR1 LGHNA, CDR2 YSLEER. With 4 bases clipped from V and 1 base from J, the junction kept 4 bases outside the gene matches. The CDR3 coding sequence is TGCGCCAGCAGCCTCCGGGACAGGGATAACTATGGCTACACCTTC. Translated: CASSLRDRDNYGYTF.

This chain's CDR3 is CAKFKTYEQYF. DNA for the CDR3: TGCGCCAAGTTTAAGACCTACGAGCAGTACTTC. The chain links TRBV10-1 to TRBJ2-7; D remains unclear. The CDR3 contains 11 residues. V was cut by 10 bases and J by 2 bases, with 9 bases left in between. From germline, CDR1 is WNHNN and CDR2 SYGVQD (reference sequence).

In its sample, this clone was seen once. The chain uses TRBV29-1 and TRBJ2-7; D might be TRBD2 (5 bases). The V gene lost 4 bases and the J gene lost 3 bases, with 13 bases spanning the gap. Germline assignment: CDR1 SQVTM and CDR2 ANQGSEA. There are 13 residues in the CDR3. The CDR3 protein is CSVVGEIIYEQYF. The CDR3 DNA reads TGCAGCGTTGTTGGGGAGATAATCTACGAGCAGTACTTC.

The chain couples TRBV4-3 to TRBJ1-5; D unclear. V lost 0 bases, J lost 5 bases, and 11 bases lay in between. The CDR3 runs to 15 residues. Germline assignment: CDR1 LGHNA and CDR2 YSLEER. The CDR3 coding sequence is TGCGCCAGCAGCCAAGACGGGAACCGCTATCAGCCCCAGCATTTT. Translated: CASSQDGNRYQPQHF.

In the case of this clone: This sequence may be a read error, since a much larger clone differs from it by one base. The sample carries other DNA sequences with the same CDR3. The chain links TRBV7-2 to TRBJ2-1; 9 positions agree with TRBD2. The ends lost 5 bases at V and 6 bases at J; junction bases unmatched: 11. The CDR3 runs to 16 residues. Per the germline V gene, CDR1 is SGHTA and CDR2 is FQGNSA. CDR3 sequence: CASSPGGGEGRNEQFF. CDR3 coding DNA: TGTGCCAGCAGCCCCGGCGGGGGGGAGGGCCGCAATGAGCAGTTCTTC.